This TCR beta chain was sequenced in a study of CD8+ T cells in alopecia areata. In regard to this clone: The antigen is undetermined.

After isolation, RNA underwent reverse transcription to generate cDNA as the sequencing template. Here immunoSEQ multiplex PCR was the method, and the copy in TCRdb shows in-frame clones only, minus some. There are roughly 280,000 clones in the sample; 60% occur only once, and 0.75% to 0.95% lies in the top ten. There are 15 residues in the CDR3. Germline CDR1 SGHRS, CDR2 YFSETQ. V shed 0 bases and J shed 6 bases, with 14 bases lying between them. Treatment in this sample: oral pan-JAK inhibitor, 5-10 mg twice daily. Samples from alopecia areata patients were lesional scalp punch biopsies and peripheral blood. Points from the study as a whole: Higher clonality was seen in lesional scalp than in normal scalp, especially in alopecia totalis/universalis. As there was one nonresponder, how baseline CD8+ expansion relates to response remains uncertain.

The source was CD4+ T cells sorted from blood, collected at week 52, from a patient treated with tofacitinib. This sequence joins TRBV5-1 and TRBJ2-3; D unresolved. The TCR was taken from a human donor with alopecia areata. The CDR3 DNA is TGCGCCAGCAGCTTGGGGGCAGATCCGCGGGATACGCAGTATTTT. It codes for CASSLGADPRDTQYF.